The entry below describes one T cell receptor (beta chain). Its antigen specificity is not known. Base-call qualities are not available, and no considerably larger clone is one nucleotide away. Whole blood was collected in K2EDTA tubes by collaborating institutions according to the institutions' own protocols. For TCRbeta analysis, collaborators shipped samples as frozen whole blood, isolated PBMCs, or DNA extracted from either of those sample types. The immunoSEQ Assay, a bias-controlled multiplex PCR, was used to amplify TCRbeta CDR3 regions from genomic DNA. The study's own analysis went as follows. The number of nucleated cells in each sample was estimated by amplification of reference gene primers within the assay. Sequence reads were collapsed and filtered to measure the absolute abundance of every unique TCRbeta CDR3 rearrangement. For each sample, productive Simpson clonality was calculated by taking the square root of Simpson's diversity index across productive rearrangements. TCRdb stores this immuneACCESS table with in-frame sequences only. Part of the clones is absent; in the studies checked, under half of the shortfall reflects unresolved V genes, and no reason is known for the rest. V and J calls and clone size follow that table, whereas D and trimming were derived from the DNA. In this sample the table shows roughly 70,000 clones, about 80% of which occur a single time. Of the sample, less than 40% falls within the top ten clones.

These data belong to a study of blood T cell repertoires in COVID-19 (dated by TCRdb to the early 2020s). Looking at the study overall: Samples from collaborators originated in the United States, Italy and Spain and spanned both the acute and convalescent phases of COVID-19. The material from the prospective study consisted of cDNA or gDNA derived from T cells, B-cell-depleted T cells, or PBMCs. Deeply sampled blood TCRbeta repertoires from subjects exposed to, actively infected with, or recovered from COVID-19 were included in the dataset. The repertoires were released in a freely available public database meant as a resource for research on the immune response to SARS-CoV-2. Samples came from the ongoing ImmuneRACE study (first 160 participants) plus 1,254 subjects from 6 global collaborators. Nearly every sample came with metadata listing a de-identified subject ID, COVID-19 status, age in years and sex. Where available, HLA class I and class II types were taken from metadata supplied by the sample provider and were not determined by assay-based typing.

Ends trimmed: V by 2 bases, J by 5 bases; bases unmatched to a gene: 8. Per the germline V gene, SGHRS is the CDR1 and YFSETQ is the CDR2. The CDR3 has 15 amino acids, counting the end cysteine and phenylalanine. Only the CDR3 region is kept as DNA, spanning 45 bases read in frame from base 1. What the research found in general, with its limitations: The amount of clinical and demographic metadata varied by source and participant and was provided uncurated.

The chain is encoded by TRBV5-1 joined to TRBJ2-5; TRBD2 matches 8 bases in the middle. This TCR derives from a woman between 65 and 79 years old with acute or convalescent COVID-19. The sequenced sample was peripheral blood. The bases are TGCGCCAGCAGCTTAATACCGGGACTAGGGGAGACCCAGTACTTC. Translated, this gives CASSLIPGLGETQYF.